Below are 5 T cell receptor beta chains sequenced from a single sample in a study of shared clonotypes between healthy human individuals. Assay: immunoSEQ multiplex PCR; the TCRdb copy retains only in-frame clones and omits some. The table has 2.3 million or so clones, more than 85% seen once. The specimen sequenced was naive CD4+ T cells from PBMCs. The subset here: CD45RA+ positively selected. These receptors were collected from a man aged 18 to 29 in good health. Some clones in this sample may be carry-over from other donors' samples.

The rearrangement joins TRBV7-9 to TRBJ2-2; TRBD1 matches 11 bases. The trim removed 3 bases at V and 3 bases at J, leaving 12 bases unmatched. The germline CDR1 and CDR2 sequences are SEHNR and FQNEAQ (reference sequence). CDR3 length equals 19 residues. The CDR3: CASSFSFSGQGGDTGELFF. The DNA for the CDR3 is TGTGCCAGCAGCTTCTCTTTTTCGGGACAGGGGGGCGACACCGGGGAGCTGTTTTTT. The variable domain in full, completed from reference TRBV7-9 and TRBJ2-2, reads DTGVSQNPRHKITKRGQNVTFRCDPISEHNRLYWYRQTLGQGPEFLTYFQNEAQLEKSRLLSDRFSAERPKGSFSTLEIQRTEQGDSAMYLCASSFSFSGQGGDTGELFFGEGSRLTVL.

The J gene is TRBJ1-1, the V gene TRBV29-1; D might be TRBD1 (6 bases). Germline assignment: CDR1 SQVTM and CDR2 ANQGSEA. Trimming shortened V by 7 bases and J by 4 bases, and 22 bases separated the two germline ends. This CDR3 comprises 15 residues. The CDR3 nucleotides are TGCAGCGCAGCAAGACAGGCCGTGGGGACCACTGAAGCTTTCTTT. It is translated as CSAARQAVGTTEAFF. The variable domain in full, completed from reference TRBV29-1 and TRBJ1-1, reads SAVISQKPSRDICQRGTSLTIQCQVDSQVTMMFWYRQQPGQSLTLIATANQGSEATYESGFVIDKFPISRPNLTFSTLTVSNMSPEDSSIYLCSAARQAVGTTEAFFGQGTRLTVV.

V is TRBV18 and J is TRBJ1-4; 8 nucleotides match TRBD1. J gave up 8 bases and V 4 bases, and 6 bases lay outside the gene matches. CDR1 and CDR2 (germline): KGHSH, LQKENI. The CDR3 totals 14 residues. For the CDR3, the DNA is TGTGCCAGCTCACTGCGGACAGGGAGGGAAAAACTGTTTTTT. As protein: CASSLRTGREKLFF.

In this sample, this clone turned up once. The J gene is TRBJ2-5, the V gene TRBV4-1, with 7 nucleotides matching TRBD2. CDR3 size: 16 residues. Looked up from germline, CDR1 is MGHRA and CDR2 is YSYEKL. The junction had 11 bases not matched to a gene; V was cut back by 0 bases and J by 7 bases. CDR3 DNA: TGCGCCAGCAGCCAAGACTCTATCAGCGGGATGAGGACCCAGTACTTC. It yields the protein CASSQDSISGMRTQYF.

The chain employs TRBV7-9 and TRBJ2-7, with 8 bases that match TRBD2. The germline V gene has CDR1 SEHNR and CDR2 FQNEAQ (reference sequence). V gave up 5 bases and J gave up 3 bases; unmatched junction bases: 9. The CDR3 sequence is 15 residues long. The CDR3: CASSLLERELYEQYF. In DNA, the CDR3 is TGTGCCAGCAGCCTTCTTGAGCGGGAGCTCTACGAGCAGTACTTC.